This TCR beta chain was found in a study of identical twins (dated by TCRdb to 2016 to 2017). Concerning the study at large: The study deep-sequenced TCR alpha and beta repertoires from monozygotic twins, unrelated adults of various ages and cord blood to test whether fetal clonotypes persist. Replicate twin experiments were performed at different times using different library preparation protocols to rule out contamination.

This clonotype was observed a few times. It lacks a known antigen. No base quality values were provided; no much bigger clone lies one nucleotide off. All donors were healthy Caucasians. Three unrelated non-twin adults were also sequenced: a male aged 18 to 30, a male aged 50 to 60 and a female aged 50 to 60. Miltenyi CD45RO+ enrichment and human naive T-cell isolation kits were used to isolate memory (CD45RO+) and naive T cells from PBMC. V loses 6 bases at its end and J loses 6 bases; junction bases beyond the gene matches: 14. The CDR3 starts with the cysteine, ends with the phenylalanine, and has 16 residues. Only CDR3 DNA remains: 48 bases, in frame from the first base. The germline V gene supplies CDR1 MNHEY and CDR2 SVGAGI. Beyond this particular receptor, the publication reports: Out-of-frame TCR alpha sharing in monozygotic twins was systematically underestimated by recombination models, whereas sharing between unrelated individuals was in agreement with the recombination models. Compared with coincidental sharing between unrelated individuals, out-of-frame TCR alpha sequences shared between twins had an excess of sequences with low generation probability. Abundant cord blood beta clonotypes carried fewer insertions; young adult naive repertoires showed a weaker similar trend, while memory repertoires showed none. Because the same donors could not be followed over many years, the conclusions relied on cross-sectional statistical analysis. A weaker excess of twin sharing was found in beta out-of-frame sequences because the signal-to-noise ratio was lowered by fewer shared sequences. Zero-insertion analyses could be partly confounded by invariant T cells such as MAIT and iNKT, although diverse VJ usage argued against such confounding for most clonotypes.

Libraries were prepared through 5' RACE. Instrument used: Illumina HiSeq 2000. A universal primer binding site was introduced by template switching, and a unique molecular identifier was present in the final cDNA, enabling accurate counting of TCR cDNA molecules. Specific primers in the conserved constant-segment region were used to synthesize first-strand cDNA for the TCR alpha and beta chains. To control for contamination, every cDNA library carried two barcodes: a SMART-Mk sample barcode plus Illumina barcodes. TruSeq adapter sequences and Illumina sample barcodes were added in two successive PCR steps. The Illumina HiSeq platform was used with custom primers to sequence TCR alpha and beta cDNA libraries. As for the authors' bioinformatics: MiGEC was used to process raw reads and extract unique molecular identifiers, and MiXCR was used to find CDR3 positions. Recombination models were inferred per individual with the repgenHMM and IGoR tools using an EM algorithm. Shared clonotype analysis was performed with the tcR package in R, normalizing sharing by the product of cloneset sizes. To study raw recombination without the effects of thymic and clonal selection, out-of-frame nonproductive sequences were analyzed. TCRdb reprocessed the public reads (quality trimming at Q25 with fastp, clone calling with MiXCR) and kept in-frame beta chains. A single entry per CDR3 protein holds the most common genes and DNA from its merged rows. The V and J calls reflect TCRdb's pipeline rather than the authors' work. The sample data list approximately 670,000 distinct CDR3 sequences, and around 6% of these were observed just once. The ten largest clones take up 1.5% to 2% of the sample.

This receptor was taken from a man aged 18 to 35 in good health. The specimen was naive T cells sorted from blood. Sample cell subset or site, as interpreted from the label and publication: cells isolated with a human naive T-cell isolation kit. The chain joins TRBV6-5 to TRBJ2-5; 9 central bases correspond to TRBD2. The base sequence is TGTGCCAGCAGCTTACTTAGCGGGAGCTTGGAGAAGACCCAGTACTTC. Its coded protein is CASSLLSGSLEKTQYF.